This paragraph reports one T cell receptor beta chain. Its antigen is as yet unknown. A much larger clone differs from this one at a single base, so this may be a read error. The data stem from a study of blood T cells in healthy people across ages. General study findings and limits: Diversity of TCR beta correlated strongly with naive T cell percentage.

A second PCR, run for about 7 to 11 cycles, used a sample-barcoded 5' primer plus a J-beta primer mix. TCRdb re-called the 5' RACE reads through MiXCR, storing one row per CDR3 protein. Of about 640,000 distinct CDR3 sequences in the sample, less than 35% were seen once. Sequenced input: blood. This TCR derives from a woman of 80 years or more in good health.

The DNA of the CDR3 is TGTGCCGGCAGTGTATTGGGATCGAAAGAGACCCAGTACTTC. Protein: CAGSVLGSKETQYF. This sequence joins TRBV2 and TRBJ2-5; the D is unclear. The CDR3 has 14 amino acids. Per the germline V gene, CDR1 is SNHLY and CDR2 is FYNNEI. Full variable domain (missing parts from reference TRBV2 and TRBJ2-5): EPEVTQTPSHQVTQMGQEVILRCVPISNHLYFYWYRQILGQKVEFLVSFYNNEISEKSEIFDDQFSVERPDGSNFTLKIRSTKLEDSAMYFCAGSVLGSKETQYFGPGTRLLVL.